The entry below describes one T cell receptor (beta chain). This clonotype showed up many times. Its target antigen remains unknown. No base quality information exists; no much larger clone differs at one position. This sample is drawn from a study of breast tumors, draining lymph nodes, adjacent tissues (dated by TCRdb to 2016 to 2018). Background on the whole study: Breast cancer patients provided tumor, adjacent nontumor tissue and axillary lymph nodes, and the study compared the TCR beta repertoires across these three sources. In human breast cancer, the study set out to evaluate how tumor, surrounding tissue and draining lymph node repertoires relate to one another and whether T cells may move between these sites.

Including the terminal cysteine and phenylalanine, the CDR3 comprises 14 residues. The sequence is cut down to CDR3 DNA, 42 bases in frame from base 1. The germline V end is reduced by 6 bases and the J end by 3 bases; junction bases left unmatched: 6. The germline V gene (reference sequence) sets CDR1 to MNHNY and CDR2 to SVGAGI. These reads were obtained on an Illumina HiSeq 2000. Multiplex PCR amplification was used to build the TCR beta chain libraries. The amplified TCR beta chain products were analyzed by high-throughput sequencing. TCRdb redid the processing of the public reads, applying fastp at Q25 and MiXCR, and retained in-frame beta chains. Each entry is one CDR3 protein sequence, shown with its most common DNA and genes. This sample lists 20,000 to 25,000 distinct CDR3 sequences; about 50% were detected once. 7.5% to 9% of the sample lies in the top ten. General findings and caveats noted by the study authors: In luminal-like breast cancer, tumor and nontumor tissue repertoires resembled each other significantly more than in basal-like breast cancer. The data were considered consistent with the idea that most tumor T cells come from the lymph node and then expand in tumor tissue. Tumors showed preferential V and J gene usage, and their T-cell repertoire diversity fell below that of lymph nodes yet above that of nontumor tissue. The conclusion that tumor T cells originate in lymph nodes was presented as consistent with a hypothesis rather than as directly demonstrated.

This TCR was sampled from a female donor with breast cancer. Some clones in this sample may be carry-over from other donors' samples. The rearrangement combines TRBV6-6 with TRBJ1-2; a stretch of 8 junction bases matches TRBD1. Sample: breast tumor tissue. The DNA sequence is as follows: TGTGCCAGCAGCCTCGGACAGGGTGACTATGGCTACACCTTC. Its protein is CASSLGQGDYGYTF.